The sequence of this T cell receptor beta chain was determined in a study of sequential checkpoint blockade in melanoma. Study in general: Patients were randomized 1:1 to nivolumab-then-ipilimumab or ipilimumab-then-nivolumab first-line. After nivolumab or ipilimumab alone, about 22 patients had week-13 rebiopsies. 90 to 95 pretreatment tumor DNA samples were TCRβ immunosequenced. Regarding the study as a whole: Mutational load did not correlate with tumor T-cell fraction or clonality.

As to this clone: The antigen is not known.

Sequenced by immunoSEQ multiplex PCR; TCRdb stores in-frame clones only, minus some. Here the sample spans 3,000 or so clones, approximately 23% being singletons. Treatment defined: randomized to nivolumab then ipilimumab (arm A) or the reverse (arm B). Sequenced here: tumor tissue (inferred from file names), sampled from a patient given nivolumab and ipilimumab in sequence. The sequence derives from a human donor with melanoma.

The CDR3 region is CASFSGGHGDTQYF. In nucleotides, the CDR3 is TGTGCCAGCTTTAGCGGGGGGCACGGAGATACGCAGTATTTT. The genes are TRBV6-8 and TRBJ2-3; TRBD2 matches at 10 bases. The germline V gene encodes CDR1 MNHGY and CDR2 SAAAGT. This CDR3 has 14 amino acids. The junction had 7 bases not matched to a gene; V was cut back by 8 bases and J by 5 bases.